The 30 T cell receptor beta chains in this list originate from one sample, sequenced in a study of blood T cell repertoires in COVID-19. This table comes from immunoSEQ multiplex PCR, and its TCRdb copy is limited to in-frame clones, with some not included. The data show some 120,000 clones, approximately 87% seen once. The sequenced sample consisted of peripheral blood. The receptor source for this set is a man aged 25-40 years with acute or convalescent COVID-19.

The V call is TRBV30, the J call TRBJ1-5; D may be TRBD1 (6 bases). V shed 0 bases and J shed 1 base, with 10 bases lying between them. From germline, CDR1 is GTSNPN and CDR2 SVGIG (reference sequence). This CDR3 region has 15 residues. The CDR3 sequence is CAWSVGGASNQPQHF. The CDR3 DNA sequence: TGTGCCTGGAGTGTGGGGGGGGCAAGCAATCAGCCCCAGCATTTT.

The V and J genes are TRBV7-2 and TRBJ1-2, with D possibly TRBD1 on 6 matching bases. Germline CDR1 reads SGHTA; CDR2 reads FQGNSA. The V end lost 6 bases, the J end lost 2 bases, and 10 bases lay between the germline ends. CDR3 size: 13 residues. The CDR3 region is CASSRQENYGYTF. The DNA for the CDR3 is TGTGCCAGCAGTCGACAGGAAAACTATGGCTACACCTTC.

CDR3 DNA: TGTGCCAGCAGCTCAGGACAGGGAGACGGGGAGCTGTTTTTT. This codes for CASSSGQGDGELFF. This chain uses TRBV7-9 with TRBJ2-2; 8 nucleotides match TRBD1. The CDR3 contains 14 residues. V lost 4 bases to trimming and J lost 7 bases; unmatched junction nucleotides: 5. Germline lookup yields CDR1 SEHNR and CDR2 FQNEAQ (reference sequence).

This chain connects TRBV19 to TRBJ1-2; D is perhaps TRBD1 (6 bases). The germline V gene has CDR1 LNHDA and CDR2 SQIVND (reference sequence). With 6 bases removed from V and 8 bases from J, the gap between germline ends came to 10 bases. This CDR3 spans 11 amino acids. The CDR3 here is CASRQGDGYTF. Here the CDR3 DNA reads TGTGCCAGTAGACAGGGAGACGGCTACACCTTC.

The chain combines TRBV6-5 with TRBJ2-1; a weak D match, TRBD1 (6 bases). Looked up from germline, CDR1 is MNHEY and CDR2 is SVGAGI. With 8 bases removed from V and 4 bases from J, the gap between germline ends came to 18 bases. The CDR3 loop spans 15 amino acids. The CDR3 here is CASGKMGAPYNEQFF. The CDR3 bases are TGTGCCAGCGGAAAGATGGGGGCCCCTTACAATGAGCAGTTCTTC.

This CDR3 is CASSGVRTGIYEQYV. CDR3 nucleotide sequence: TGTGCCAGCAGCGGGGTAAGGACAGGGATCTACGAGCAGTACGTC. V usage is TRBV5-4 and J usage is TRBJ2-7; 8 positions match TRBD1. V dropped 4 bases and J dropped 3; count of bases not matched to a gene: 9. Germline assignment: CDR1 SGHNT and CDR2 YYREEE (reference sequence). The CDR3 runs to 15 residues.

The rearrangement uses TRBV5-1 and TRBJ2-3; tentative D call: TRBD2 (6 bases). CDR1 is SGHRS, CDR2 YFSETQ, per germline. V was shortened by 0 bases and J by 2 bases, with 13 bases between the two germline ends. There are 16 residues in the CDR3. As DNA, the CDR3 is TGCGCCAGCAGCTTGGGCGGGGCGGGATACACAGATACGCAGTATTTT. Amino acid sequence: CASSLGGAGYTDTQYF.

This sequence joins TRBV4-1 and TRBJ1-1, with 8 bases fitting TRBD1. The CDR3 has 15 residues. Germline lookup yields CDR1 MGHRA and CDR2 YSYEKL. Trimming removed 1 base from V and 4 bases from J; junction bases left unmatched: 5. The CDR3 reads CASSQVAGGGTEAFF. The CDR3 nucleotides are TGCGCCAGCAGCCAAGTGGCAGGGGGCGGCACTGAAGCTTTCTTT.

The chain combines TRBV5-1 with TRBJ1-4, with unresolved D. This CDR3 spans 14 amino acids. The germline gives CDR1 SGHRS, CDR2 YFSETQ. Trimming pared 0 bases from V and 8 bases from J, leaving 11 bases between. For the CDR3, the DNA is TGCGCCAGCAGCTTGGGTCAGGTCTGGGAAAAACTGTTTTTT. This gives the protein CASSLGQVWEKLFF.

This clone was counted a few times. The gene calls are TRBV9 and TRBJ2-1, with a weak D call TRBD2 (6 bases). Trimming took off 0 bases at V and 7 bases at J, with 11 bases between the two ends. Germline V CDR1 and CDR2: SGDLS, YYNGEE. The CDR3 is 14 residues long. Written as DNA, the CDR3 is TGTGCCAGCAGCGTAGTTGGGGGGAGGAATGAGCAGTTCTTC. As protein: CASSVVGGRNEQFF.

In DNA, the CDR3 is TGTGCCTGGATCAGGCTGACCTCAACGGTGAGGGCTCTTGGCTACACCTTC. Protein sequence: CAWIRLTSTVRALGYTF. The chain employs TRBV30 and TRBJ1-2; D is ambiguous. Germline CDR1 is GTSNPN and CDR2 is SVGIG (reference sequence). This CDR3 contains 17 residues. Trimming stripped 4 bases from V and 7 bases from J, with 28 bases between.

The sample holds one count of this clone. V is TRBV11-2 and J is TRBJ2-3; 8 bases line up with TRBD2. The CDR3 consists of 15 residues. Germline CDR1 reads SGHAT; CDR2 reads FQNNGV. V was pared by 1 base and J by 2 bases, with 2 bases of the junction left unmatched. CDR3 bases: TGTGCCAGCAGCTTAGCGGGGGGGTTCACAGATACGCAGTATTTT. Protein sequence: CASSLAGGFTDTQYF.

The chain joins TRBV6-1 to TRBJ1-2, with TRBD1 matching over 7 bases. Per germline, CDR1 MNHNS and CDR2 SASEGT. This CDR3 has 14 residues. V dropped 1 base and J dropped 8; count of bases not matched to a gene: 7. The CDR3 nucleotides read TGTGCCAGCAGTGAAGGGGGACAGATGGGGGGCTACACCTTC. Amino acid sequence: CASSEGGQMGGYTF.

This clone was seen once. V gene TRBV7-2 combines with J gene TRBJ1-1; D is perhaps TRBD1 (5 bases). The germline V gene encodes CDR1 SGHTA and CDR2 FQGNSA. Trimming left V 2 bases short and J 2 bases short, with 12 bases between. This CDR3 comprises 15 residues. The CDR3 region is CASSLSWQGNTEAFF. In DNA, the CDR3 is TGTGCCAGCAGCTTATCATGGCAGGGTAACACTGAAGCTTTCTTT.

The chain links TRBV27 to TRBJ2-2; D is possibly TRBD1 (5 bases). Germline V gives CDR1 MNHEY, CDR2 SMNVEV (reference sequence). The CDR3 totals 18 residues. The V end lost 0 bases, the J end lost 0 bases, and 14 bases lay between the germline ends. The CDR3 sequence is CASSLSGQDSANTGELFF. The CDR3 DNA sequence: TGTGCCAGCAGTTTATCAGGCCAAGACAGCGCGAACACCGGGGAGCTGTTTTTT.

V usage is TRBV20-1 and J usage is TRBJ2-7, with D possibly being TRBD2 (5 bases). V gave up 3 bases and J gave up 2 bases, with 11 bases separating them. The CDR3 sequence is 13 residues long. Germline V gene sequence: CDR1 DFQATT, CDR2 SNEGSKA (reference sequence). As DNA, the CDR3 is TGCAGTGCTAGTCGGGAACTGACCTACGAGCAGTACTTC. Protein product: CSASRELTYEQYF.

The chain employs TRBV7-9 and TRBJ2-7; 8 positions agree with TRBD2. J was trimmed by 2 bases and V by 3 bases; bases with no gene match: 6. The CDR3 runs 15 residues. Germline CDR1 reads SEHNR; CDR2 reads FQNEAQ (reference sequence). This chain's CDR3 is CASSLVSGGPYEQYF. The CDR3, as DNA: TGTGCCAGCAGCTTGGTGTCGGGGGGGCCCTACGAGCAGTACTTC.

The chain's CDR3 is CASKYGGDTGELFF. The CDR3 region has the DNA TGTGCCAGCAAGTACGGGGGGGACACCGGGGAGCTGTTTTTT. The chain is built from TRBV6-5 and TRBJ2-2; 8 positions agree with TRBD2. Germline V lookup: CDR1 MNHEY, CDR2 SVGAGI. The CDR3 contains 14 residues. V shed 7 bases, J shed 3 bases, and the junction held 4 bases outside the gene matches.

The chain carries TRBV29-1 and TRBJ2-3; D unresolved. V lost 1 base, J lost 7 bases, and 12 bases lay in between. CDR1 is SQVTM, CDR2 ANQGSEA, per germline. The CDR3 has 13 amino acids. The CDR3 region has the DNA TGCAGCGTTGAAGCCTTGACAAGCAATACGCAGTATTTT. Its translation is CSVEALTSNTQYF.

This chain links TRBV19 with TRBJ1-5; D gene uncertain. Trimming cost V 2 bases and J 6 bases, with 14 bases left between them. Germline CDR1 reads LNHDA; CDR2 reads SQIVND (reference sequence). The CDR3 loop spans 15 amino acids. CDR3 in DNA: TGTGCCAGTAGTATATCAGCGGGAGGTATTCAGCCCCAGCATTTT. Protein sequence: CASSISAGGIQPQHF. The full variable domain, rest sourced from reference TRBV19 and TRBJ1-5, is DGGITQSPKYLFRKEGQNVTLSCEQNLNHDAMYWYRQDPGQGLRLIYYSQIVNDFQKGDIAEGYSVSREKKESFPLTVTSAQKNPTAFYLCASSISAGGIQPQHFGDGTRLSIL.

The V gene is TRBV4-3, the J gene TRBJ1-2, with TRBD1 as a possible D gene (5 bases). The V gene lost 1 base and the J gene lost 4 bases, with 7 bases spanning the gap. The germline gives CDR1 LGHNA, CDR2 YSLEER. This CDR3 has 13 residues. For the CDR3, the DNA is TGCGCCAGCAGCCAAGTGGGGCTCTATGGCTACACCTTC. Translating gives CASSQVGLYGYTF.

The chain carries TRBV6-6 and TRBJ1-2; TRBD1 might be the D (6 bases). Deletions cut 2 bases from V and 6 bases from J, with 13 bases between. Germline V lookup: CDR1 MNHNY, CDR2 SVGAGI (reference sequence). There are 14 residues in the CDR3. The CDR3 DNA reads as TGTGCCAGCAGTTACCGAGGACAGATACATGGCTACACCTTC. Translated: CASSYRGQIHGYTF.

The sample holds many counts of this clone. This rearrangement joins TRBV5-1 to TRBJ2-5; 9 bases are a match to TRBD2. CDR1 is SGHRS and CDR2 is YFSETQ in the germline V gene. The J segment lost 5 bases and the V segment lost 2 bases, leaving 4 bases of the junction unmatched. This CDR3 spans 14 amino acids. The CDR3 protein is CASSFAGGPETQYF. CDR3 DNA: TGCGCCAGCAGCTTCGCGGGGGGGCCCGAGACCCAGTACTTC.

The chain employs TRBV19 and TRBJ1-6; D not resolved. The CDR3 runs to 14 residues. Germline CDR1 LNHDA, CDR2 SQIVND (reference sequence). V lost 5 bases and J 9 bases, leaving 14 bases between the germline ends. CDR3 protein: CASSSRGSSSPLHF. In nucleotides, the CDR3 is TGTGCCAGTAGTTCTCGGGGTTCGAGTTCACCCCTCCACTTT.

This chain joins TRBV7-2 and TRBJ2-5; 9 bases agree with TRBD1. The CDR3 loop spans 15 amino acids. In germline, CDR1 is SGHTA, CDR2 FQGNSA. The J segment lost 4 bases and the V segment lost 1 base, leaving 4 bases of the junction unmatched. Here the CDR3 reads CASSLDEDRGETQYF. The CDR3 DNA reads TGTGCCAGCAGCTTAGATGAGGACAGGGGAGAGACCCAGTACTTC.

This chain uses TRBV7-3 with TRBJ2-2, with D possibly matching TRBD2 (5 bases). V was shortened by 5 bases and J by 5 bases, with 6 bases between the two germline ends. Germline values: CDR1 SGHTA, CDR2 FQGTGA. This CDR3 is built from 12 residues. CDR3 region: CASSPGTGELFF. The DNA of the CDR3 is TGTGCCAGCAGCCCGGGAACCGGGGAGCTGTTTTTT.

This chain links TRBV9 with TRBJ2-1; weak D call: TRBD2 (5 bases). V lost 5 bases and J lost 9, with 12 bases in between. The CDR3 covers 12 residues. Germline CDR1 reads SGDLS; CDR2 reads YYNGEE. CDR3: CASSDRGIEQFF. CDR3 bases: TGTGCCAGCAGTGACCGGGGAATTGAGCAGTTCTTC. The variable domain in full, completed from reference TRBV9 and TRBJ2-1, reads DSGVTQTPKHLITATGQRVTLRCSPRSGDLSVYWYQQSLDQGLQFLIQYYNGEERAKGNILERFSAQQFPDLHSELNLSSLELGDSALYFCASSDRGIEQFFGPGTRLTVL.

This chain joins TRBV3-1 (or the pseudogene TRBV3-2) and TRBJ1-4, with unresolved D. The CDR3 is made up of 16 amino acids. Trimming took off 2 bases at V and 0 bases at J, with 10 bases between the two ends. Germline CDR1 is LGHDT and CDR2 is YNNKEL (reference sequence). The CDR3 is CASSQRWAATNEKLFF. CDR3 bases: TGTGCCAGCAGCCAAAGGTGGGCTGCAACTAATGAAAAACTGTTTTTT.

The chain employs TRBV19 and TRBJ1-5; D gene uncertain. The CDR3 contains 19 residues. V was pared by 3 bases and J by 4 bases, with 25 bases between. CDR1 and CDR2 (germline): LNHDA, SQIVND (reference sequence). The CDR3 here is CASSITLFHLLGANQPQHF. In nucleotides, the CDR3 is TGTGCCAGTAGTATCACCCTGTTTCACCTGTTGGGCGCTAATCAGCCCCAGCATTTT.

V usage is TRBV12-3 or TRBV12-4 and J usage is TRBJ1-2, with D possibly TRBD1 on 6 matching bases. This CDR3 comprises 13 residues. The germline V and J ends were trimmed by 5 bases and 5 bases, with 12 bases remaining between them. The CDR3 sequence: CASSPQGGYGYTF. CDR3 DNA: TGTGCCAGCAGTCCACAGGGCGGGTATGGCTACACCTTC.